The next 5 T cell receptor beta chains were all read from a single sample in a study of T cells in localized non-small cell lung cancer (dated by TCRdb to 2020 to 2022). Library preparation used the immunoSEQ multiplex PCR assay. The table was pulled from immuneACCESS by TCRdb, which kept in-frame rearrangements only. Such tables lose some clones; where checked, under half of the loss comes from unresolved V genes, and the rest has no known cause. The sample table lists fewer than 20,000 clones, about 85% of them with a count of one. Of the sample, approximately 23% is held by the ten largest clones. Specimen: peripheral blood, collected before any cancer treatment. The source is a male donor older than 55 with stage I lung adenocarcinoma.

The chain couples TRBV29-1 to TRBJ1-2; D may be TRBD1 (6 bases). Germline CDR1 is SQVTM and CDR2 is ANQGSEA. The CDR3 consists of 13 residues. With 7 bases removed from V and 5 bases from J, the gap between germline ends came to 17 bases. Here the CDR3 reads CSARSTGRYGYTF. CDR3 nucleotides: TGCAGCGCCCGATCGACAGGCCGTTATGGCTACACCTTC.

In its sample, this clone was seen a few times. The chain recombines TRBV7-6 with TRBJ1-1; D not certain. Germline V CDR1 and CDR2: SGHVS, FNYEAQ. This CDR3 region has 13 residues. V gave up 1 base and J gave up 5 bases, with 8 bases separating them. The CDR3 nucleotides read TGTGCCAGCAGCTTAGAACGACTAACTGAAGCTTTCTTT. Translating gives CASSLERLTEAFF.

CDR3 residues: CASSDSATNEKLFF. For the CDR3, the DNA is TGTGCCAGCAGTGACAGCGCAACTAATGAAAAACTGTTTTTT. V usage is TRBV28 and J usage is TRBJ1-4, with a weak D call TRBD1 (5 bases). V shed 5 bases and J shed 0 bases, with 7 bases lying between them. Germline CDR1 and CDR2: MDHEN and SYDVKM. The CDR3 covers 14 residues.

The chain combines TRBV7-2 with TRBJ2-7; D is uncertain. Per germline, CDR1 SGHTA and CDR2 FQGNSA. V was cut by 0 bases and J by 6 bases, with 9 bases left in between. This CDR3 has 13 residues. The CDR3 bases are TGTGCCAGCAGCTTAGCGCTAAAGGGCGAGCAGTACTTC. This codes for CASSLALKGEQYF.

This clone appeared a few times. CDR3 loop: CASSSLRDSNTEAFF. In DNA form, the CDR3 reads TGTGCCAGTAGTTCCCTCAGGGATTCGAACACTGAAGCTTTCTTT. The V gene is TRBV19, the J gene TRBJ1-1, with D possibly TRBD1 on 5 matching bases. This CDR3 comprises 15 residues. The V gene lost 5 bases and the J gene lost 1 base, with 14 bases spanning the gap. Germline CDR1 reads LNHDA; CDR2 reads SQIVND (reference sequence).